The next 27 T cell receptor beta chains were all read from a single sample in a study of blood T cell repertoires in COVID-19 (TCRdb year 2020). Libraries were built with the immunoSEQ multiplex PCR assay. Here the immuneACCESS table is served through TCRdb, limited to in-frame sequences with V and J called. Missing clones are a known gap in these copies; in checked studies unresolved V genes cover under half, and the rest lacks a known reason. This sample holds 250,000 to 350,000 clones; roughly 86% were observed only once. Of the sample, 1% falls within the top ten clones. The sample was PBMCs or T cells enriched from blood (not recorded which). These receptors were taken from a woman aged 25 to 39 who had recovered from COVID-19.

The chain links TRBV5-6 to TRBJ2-1, with 11 bases fitting TRBD2. CDR3 length: 15 residues. After removal of 4 bases from V and 10 bases from J, the junction contained 10 bases not matched to a gene. Germline lookup yields CDR1 SGHDT and CDR2 YYEEEE. The CDR3 is CASSMTSGETGEQFF. The CDR3 DNA follows: TGTGCCAGCAGCATGACTAGCGGGGAAACTGGGGAGCAGTTCTTC.

In its sample, this clone was seen once. The rearrangement links TRBV27 to TRBJ1-2; a weak D match, TRBD1 (6 bases). Trimming removed 1 base at V and 6 bases at J, with 9 bases between. Germline-derived CDR1 and CDR2 are MNHEY and SMNVEV (reference sequence). The CDR3 is made up of 13 amino acids. The CDR3 reads CASSLYAGDGYTF. CDR3 bases: TGTGCCAGCAGTTTATACGCAGGGGATGGCTACACCTTC.

The rearrangement joins TRBV27 to TRBJ1-4; 7 bases line up with TRBD1. The CDR3 runs to 16 residues. Germline V gives CDR1 MNHEY, CDR2 SMNVEV (reference sequence). Trimming took 6 bases from V and 0 from J; bases not matched to a gene: 7. CDR3 amino acids: CASRQGSLPTNEKLFF. The CDR3 DNA reads as TGTGCCAGCAGACAGGGGTCCCTTCCAACTAATGAAAAACTGTTTTTT. Looking up the rest from reference TRBV27 and TRBJ1-4 gives the full variable domain: EAQVTQNPRYLITVTGKKLTVTCSQNMNHEYMSWYRQDPGLGLRQIYYSMNVEVTDKGDVPEGYKVSRKEKRNFPLILESPSPNQTSLYFCASRQGSLPTNEKLFFGSGTQLSVL.

The chain recombines TRBV13 with TRBJ2-5; D may be TRBD2 (6 bases). The V gene's germline CDR1 is PRHDT and CDR2 FYEKMQ (reference sequence). V lost 5 bases to trimming and J lost 2 bases, with 9 bases between them. CDR3 size: 13 residues. The CDR3: CASSRRGQETQYF. The CDR3 coding sequence is TGTGCCAGCAGCCGGAGGGGTCAAGAGACCCAGTACTTC.

This chain joins TRBV28 and TRBJ1-1; D unresolved. The germline CDR1 and CDR2 sequences are MDHEN and SYDVKM. V was clipped by 5 bases and J by 3 bases, with 10 bases between them. This CDR3 has 13 residues. CDR3 sequence (DNA): TGTGCCAGCAGTCGTCCGCCGGACACTGAAGCTTTCTTT. Protein product: CASSRPPDTEAFF.

The chain combines TRBV27 with TRBJ2-7; 11 bases match TRBD2. V lost 6 bases to trimming and J lost 6 bases; unmatched junction nucleotides: 10. Germline CDR1 reads MNHEY; CDR2 reads SMNVEV (reference sequence). The CDR3 has 15 residues. CDR3 in amino acids: CASRRLAGPGGEQYF. The CDR3 region has the DNA TGTGCCAGCAGGCGACTAGCGGGACCAGGCGGCGAGCAGTACTTC.

This clone was seen only a few times. The chain couples TRBV5-1 to TRBJ1-1, with D unclear. V lost 2 bases and J lost 1, with 12 bases in between. Per germline, CDR1 SGHRS and CDR2 YFSETQ. The length of the CDR3 is 15 residues. The CDR3 spells CASSLGGGWNTEAFF. CDR3 nucleotides: TGCGCCAGCAGCTTAGGTGGCGGATGGAACACTGAAGCTTTCTTT.

The gene calls are TRBV27 and TRBJ2-5, with TRBD1 identical over 10 bases. The CDR3 is 15 amino acids. Germline loops: CDR1 MNHEY, CDR2 SMNVEV (reference sequence). V shed 4 bases, J shed 5 bases, and the junction held 7 bases outside the gene matches. The CDR3 DNA sequence: TGTGCCAGCAGTTCCTCCGGGACAGGGGTGGAGACCCAGTACTTC. Amino acids: CASSSSGTGVETQYF.

This chain joins TRBV9 and TRBJ1-2; D may be TRBD1 (5 bases). Germline V gene sequence: CDR1 SGDLS, CDR2 YYNGEE. Deletions cut 0 bases from V and 4 bases from J, with 10 bases between. This CDR3 spans 14 amino acids. CDR3: CASSVASGGYGYTF. The CDR3 DNA follows: TGTGCCAGCAGCGTAGCTTCGGGGGGCTATGGCTACACCTTC.

The V call is TRBV18, the J call TRBJ1-1, with D unresolved. V shed 3 bases and J shed 1 base, with 9 bases lying between them. The CDR3 spans 14 residues. In germline, CDR1 is KGHSH, CDR2 LQKENI. CDR3 nucleotides: TGTGCCAGCTCACCCCTGTCGGGGAACACTGAAGCTTTCTTT. Protein sequence: CASSPLSGNTEAFF.

J is TRBJ2-1 and V is TRBV27; 10 bases agree with TRBD2. Germline CDR1 MNHEY, CDR2 SMNVEV (reference sequence). The trim removed 3 bases at V and 4 bases at J, leaving 6 bases unmatched. The length of the CDR3 is 16 residues. The CDR3 here is CASSFSGRRLYNEQFF. As DNA, the CDR3 is TGTGCCAGCAGTTTTAGCGGGAGGAGACTTTACAATGAGCAGTTCTTC.

The chain links TRBV7-3 to TRBJ2-1, with 7 bases matching TRBD2. J was trimmed by 0 bases and V by 5 bases; bases with no gene match: 10. The germline V gene encodes CDR1 SGHTA and CDR2 FQGTGA. The CDR3 is made up of 17 amino acids. The CDR3 nucleotides are TGTGCCAGCAGCCAGCATGTCGCGGGGGACTCCTACAATGAGCAGTTCTTC. It codes for CASSQHVAGDSYNEQFF.

This chain uses TRBV11-3 with TRBJ2-3, with D possibly being TRBD2 (6 bases). From germline, CDR1 is SGHNT and CDR2 YENEEA. The CDR3 length is 14 residues. V lost 7 bases to trimming and J lost 2 bases, with 13 bases between them. In nucleotides, the CDR3 is TGTGCCAGCACCGCGGACTACAACACAGATACGCAGTATTTT. It is translated as CASTADYNTDTQYF.

The rearrangement uses TRBV3-1 (or the pseudogene TRBV3-2) and TRBJ1-6; D not certain. V was shortened by 3 bases and J by 9 bases, with 12 bases between the two germline ends. The CDR3 has 14 residues. Germline CDR1 LGHDT, CDR2 YNNKEL (reference sequence). CDR3 region: CASSHSLIFSPLHF. Here the CDR3 DNA reads TGTGCCAGCAGCCATTCCCTTATATTTTCACCCCTCCACTTT.

The chain carries TRBV6-5 and TRBJ1-5; 8 nucleotides align to TRBD1. J gave up 2 bases and V 5 bases, and 5 bases lay outside the gene matches. The CDR3 consists of 15 residues. CDR1 MNHEY and CDR2 SVGAGI come from the germline V gene. For the CDR3, the DNA is TGTGCCAGCAGTCGACAGGGGCGGCGCAATCAGCCCCAGCATTTT. This encodes CASSRQGRRNQPQHF.

This rearrangement joins TRBV7-9 to TRBJ2-7; weak D call: TRBD2 (6 bases). V was trimmed by 0 bases and J by 7 bases, leaving 10 bases between them. The length of the CDR3 is 13 residues. CDR1 and CDR2 from the germline V gene are SEHNR and FQNEAQ (reference sequence). Here the CDR3 reads CASSLAGGWEQYF. CDR3 DNA sequence: TGTGCCAGCAGCTTAGCGGGAGGTTGGGAGCAGTACTTC.

This clone appeared a single time. The V and J genes are TRBV7-8 and TRBJ2-3; 8 bases are shared with TRBD1. Germline V gives CDR1 SGHVS, CDR2 FQNEAQ. This CDR3 contains 15 residues. Losses at the gene ends were 5 bases for V and 1 base for J; bases not matched to a gene: 5. For the CDR3, the DNA is TGTGCCAGCAGCGGCGGACAGGGTGGCACAGATACGCAGTATTTT. The encoded protein is CASSGGQGGTDTQYF.

The chain combines TRBV3-1 (or the pseudogene TRBV3-2) with TRBJ2-1; D perhaps matches TRBD2 (5 bases). CDR3 length: 15 amino acids. V lost 1 base, J lost 0 bases, and 7 bases lay in between. Germline CDR1 and CDR2: LGHDT and YNNKEL (reference sequence). CDR3: CASSQGTSSYNEQFF. For the CDR3, the DNA is TGTGCCAGCAGCCAAGGCACTAGCTCCTACAATGAGCAGTTCTTC.

The gene calls are TRBV19 and TRBJ2-3; TRBD2 is a possible D gene (5 bases). Germline V gives CDR1 LNHDA, CDR2 SQIVND (reference sequence). Trimming stripped 3 bases from V and 1 base from J, with 14 bases between. The CDR3 is 16 residues long. In nucleotides, the CDR3 is TGTGCCAGTAGTATTCTCGGGGAGATCGGCACAGATACGCAGTATTTT. Its translation: CASSILGEIGTDTQYF.

V is TRBV7-6 and J is TRBJ1-1; D unresolved. The CDR3 has 11 residues. The V gene's germline CDR1 is SGHVS and CDR2 FNYEAQ. Trimming removed 6 bases at V and 5 bases at J, with 7 bases between. The CDR3 sequence is CASSWETEAFF. CDR3 in DNA: TGTGCCAGCAGTTGGGAGACTGAAGCTTTCTTT.

The V gene is TRBV27, the J gene TRBJ1-1; D uncertain. Trimming took 7 bases from V and 10 from J, leaving 13 bases between them. The CDR3 runs to 11 residues. Germline assignment: CDR1 MNHEY and CDR2 SMNVEV (reference sequence). The CDR3 DNA reads as TGTGCCAGCATAATCGGAGACTTAGCTTTCTTT. It codes for CASIIGDLAFF.

The chain links TRBV6-5 to TRBJ1-4; D unresolved. The CDR3 is made up of 14 amino acids. Trimming stripped 2 bases from V and 10 bases from J, with 14 bases between. Germline loops: CDR1 MNHEY, CDR2 SVGAGI. CDR3 sequence reads: CASSYDPAAGKLFF. CDR3 in DNA: TGTGCCAGCAGTTACGATCCAGCGGCGGGAAAACTGTTTTTT.

The chain has TRBV27 and TRBJ1-2; 10 bases align to TRBD1. The length of the CDR3 is 14 residues. In germline, CDR1 is MNHEY, CDR2 SMNVEV (reference sequence). Trimming removed 3 bases from V and 9 bases from J; junction bases left unmatched: 7. CDR3 loop: CASSFRPGQGSYTF. CDR3 nucleotides: TGTGCCAGCAGTTTCCGCCCGGGACAGGGGAGCTACACCTTC.

The rearrangement uses TRBV3-1 (or the pseudogene TRBV3-2) and TRBJ1-1, with a possible D match to TRBD1 (5 bases). This CDR3 spans 14 amino acids. Per germline, CDR1 LGHDT and CDR2 YNNKEL (reference sequence). V was trimmed by 4 bases and J by 6 bases, leaving 15 bases between them. The DNA for the CDR3 is TGTGCCAGCAGCCTGAGGGGAGGTTCGCCTGAAGCTTTCTTT. Encoded protein: CASSLRGGSPEAFF.

The gene calls are TRBV7-2 and TRBJ1-1, with 7 positions matching TRBD1. Germline CDR1 reads SGHTA; CDR2 reads FQGNSA. The CDR3 consists of 15 residues. J was trimmed by 1 base and V by 3 bases; bases with no gene match: 5. CDR3 protein: CASSLDRSTNTEAFF. In DNA, the CDR3 is TGTGCCAGCAGCTTGGACAGGTCGACGAACACTGAAGCTTTCTTT.

V is TRBV2 and J is TRBJ1-1, with 7 bases matching TRBD1. Germline V gene sequence: CDR1 SNHLY, CDR2 FYNNEI. J gave up 1 base and V 6 bases, and 5 bases lay outside the gene matches. The CDR3 runs 14 residues. The CDR3 coding sequence is TGTGCCAGCAGGGGACAGTGGGAGAACACTGAAGCTTTCTTT. Its protein is CASRGQWENTEAFF.

The chain recombines TRBV4-1 with TRBJ1-2; no firm D call. The V and J ends lost 1 base and 8 bases respectively, with 11 bases between them. The CDR3 contains 13 residues. Germline V gene data show CDR1 as MGHRA and CDR2 as YSYEKL. CDR3 DNA sequence: TGCGCCAGCAGCCAAGGAGATGGAGAAGGCTACACCTTC. Its protein is CASSQGDGEGYTF.